A selection of T cell receptor beta chains follows, all from one sample in a study of blood T cell repertoires in COVID-19. Repertoires were generated with immunoSEQ multiplex PCR, while TCRdb's copy carries only in-frame clones and drops some. This table has almost 40,000 clones, approximately 85% appearing once. Sequencing was done on a sample of peripheral blood. These receptors were obtained from a man aged 55 to 69 with acute or convalescent COVID-19. CDR3s leave out the opening cysteine and the closing phenylalanine or tryptophan. Only part of the rows carry a size: once, few, many, or a class if the clone is expanded.

cdr3_length	v_call	clone_size	cdr3_aa
11	TRBV12-5	NA	ASGSSTGAEQY
13	TRBV11-1	NA	ASSPDRSSTDTQY
12	TRBV18	NA	ASSPTHNTGELF
11	TRBV28	NA	ASSTARSEKLF
9	TRBV27	NA	ASRGNSPLH
14	TRBV7-6	NA	ASSYTVPGGADTQY
13	TRBV30	NA	AWSTGSANTGELF
13	TRBV2	NA	ARTSGGTSTDTQY
12	TRBV7-2	NA	ASSLVLVIDTQY
12	TRBV6-5	NA	ASSYSPRNQPQH
14	TRBV5-1	NA	ASSFLLALINSPLH
11	TRBV20-1	NA	SASDPMQETQY
15	TRBV2	NA	ASSVRGSGTGTDTQY
11	TRBV30	NA	AWGASYNSPLH
12	TRBV30	few	AWISGQGTDTQY
10	TRBV20-1	NA	SASSSLNEQF
13	TRBV7-9	few	ASSLGQGGTGELF